Listed here are 9 T cell receptor beta chains from one sample, sequenced in a study of blood T cell repertoires in COVID-19. Produced via immunoSEQ multiplex PCR; TCRdb's table is partial and in-frame only. The table has roughly 350,000 clones, about 90% seen once; the top ten hold more than 3%. The specimen was peripheral blood. The receptors stem from a woman between 18 and 30 years old who had recovered from COVID-19.

The chain recombines TRBV28 with TRBJ2-1; 9 positions agree with TRBD2. This CDR3 region has 16 residues. Per germline, CDR1 MDHEN and CDR2 SYDVKM. The J segment lost 6 bases and the V segment lost 5 bases, leaving 11 bases of the junction unmatched. The CDR3 coding sequence is TGTGCCAGCAGTCCGCGGCTAGCGGGGACCTCCAATGAGCAGTTCTTC. Amino acids: CASSPRLAGTSNEQFF.

CDR3 sequence: CASSLPRSYEQYV. The DNA of the CDR3 is TGTGCCAGCAGCTTACCCCGCTCCTACGAGCAGTACGTC. This rearrangement joins TRBV7-9 to TRBJ2-7; no firm D call. The V end was cut by 2 bases, the J end by 0 bases, with 5 bases between. CDR3 length equals 13 residues. CDR1 is SEHNR and CDR2 is FQNEAQ in the germline V gene (reference sequence).

This clone was detected only once. The chain combines TRBV15 with TRBJ2-1; D may be TRBD1 (5 bases). The germline V and J ends were trimmed by 2 bases and 9 bases, with 8 bases remaining between them. Germline lookup yields CDR1 LNHNV and CDR2 YYDKDF (reference sequence). The CDR3 loop spans 12 amino acids. The CDR3 is CATSRRGVEQFF. CDR3 nucleotides: TGTGCCACCAGCAGAAGGGGTGTTGAGCAGTTCTTC. The whole variable domain, remainder taken from reference TRBV15 and TRBJ2-1, is DAMVIQNPRYQVTQFGKPVTLSCSQTLNHNVMYWYQQKSSQAPKLLFHYYDKDFNNEADTPDNFQSRRPNTSFCFLDIRSPGLGDTAMYLCATSRRGVEQFFGPGTRLTVL.

The chain joins TRBV5-4 to TRBJ2-1; 7 nucleotides agree with TRBD2. J lost 6 bases, V lost 4 bases, and 13 bases had no gene match. Germline V gene sequence: CDR1 SGHNT, CDR2 YYREEE (reference sequence). The CDR3 runs 16 residues. Here the CDR3 DNA reads TGTGCCAGCAGCCGGGGGGAGCGGGCCGTGATCAATGAGCAGTTCTTC. This encodes CASSRGERAVINEQFF.

This chain links TRBV11-3 with TRBJ2-7; 9 bases are shared with TRBD1. The CDR3 is 14 amino acids. With 5 bases clipped from V and 7 bases from J, the junction kept 9 bases outside the gene matches. Germline V gene lookup returns CDR1 SGHNT and CDR2 YENEEA. In nucleotides, the CDR3 is TGTGCCAGCAGCCCCGGACAGGGGAGGTTGGAGCAGTACGTC. Translating it yields CASSPGQGRLEQYV.

This chain connects TRBV25-1 to TRBJ1-6, with D possibly being TRBD1 (5 bases). From germline, CDR1 is MGHDK and CDR2 SYGVNS. V gave up 3 bases and J gave up 4 bases, with 7 bases separating them. This CDR3 has 14 residues. CDR3 loop: CASSDDSYNSPLHF. Written as DNA, the CDR3 is TGTGCCAGCAGTGACGACAGTTATAATTCACCCCTCCACTTT.

This chain uses TRBV19 with TRBJ1-1; D remains unclear. CDR1 is LNHDA, CDR2 SQIVND, per germline (reference sequence). V was trimmed by 1 base and J by 0 bases, leaving 9 bases between them. The CDR3 contains 15 residues. CDR3 DNA sequence: TGTGCCAGTAGTATAGTGGGCGTCATGAACACTGAAGCTTTCTTT. Protein sequence: CASSIVGVMNTEAFF.

This chain connects TRBV2 to TRBJ2-5; tentatively, D is TRBD2 (5 bases). V was pared by 8 bases and J by 5 bases, with 12 bases between. The CDR3 has 12 residues. Germline assignment: CDR1 SNHLY and CDR2 FYNNEI. The CDR3 sequence is CASDRPGETQYF. The CDR3 DNA reads as TGTGCCAGCGACCGACCGGGGGAGACCCAGTACTTC. Full variable domain (rest looked up from reference TRBV2 and TRBJ2-5): EPEVTQTPSHQVTQMGQEVILRCVPISNHLYFYWYRQILGQKVEFLVSFYNNEISEKSEIFDDQFSVERPDGSNFTLKIRSTKLEDSAMYFCASDRPGETQYFGPGTRLLVL.

The rearrangement uses TRBV30 and TRBJ1-2, with D possibly matching TRBD1 (5 bases). Germline CDR1 GTSNPN, CDR2 SVGIG (reference sequence). CDR3 size: 13 residues. The V end lost 5 bases, the J end lost 6 bases, and 16 bases lay between the germline ends. The CDR3 spells CAWDLLAGNGYTF. In nucleotides, the CDR3 is TGTGCCTGGGATCTCTTGGCAGGGAATGGCTACACCTTC.